This TCR beta chain comes out of a study of cytomegalovirus exposure and HLA in healthy donors. Germline CDR1 WNHNN, CDR2 SYGVQD (reference sequence). The CDR3 spans 14 residues. V lost 6 bases and J 1 base, leaving 10 bases between the germline ends. The PCR used 60 Vbeta and 13 Jbeta primers. This table comes from immunoSEQ multiplex PCR, and its TCRdb copy is limited to in-frame clones, with some not included. The sample has 90,000 to 100,000 clones, roughly 70% seen once. The specimen was PBMCs. This clonotype was obtained from a man between 45 and 60 years old in good health and CMV-seronegative. The chain recombines TRBV10-1 with TRBJ2-1, with D perhaps TRBD1 (6 bases). CDR3 coding DNA: TGCGCCAGCAGCAGACAGGTTTCCTACAATGAGCAGTTCTTC. Translated, it gives CASSRQVSYNEQFF.